This T cell receptor beta chain stems from a study of blood T cell repertoires in COVID-19 (dated by TCRdb to between 2020 and 2021). As for the study more broadly: The collaborator samples originated in the United States, Italy and Spain and spanned the acute and convalescent phases of COVID-19. The material from the prospective study consisted of cDNA or gDNA derived from T cells, B-cell-depleted T cells, or PBMCs. Deeply sampled blood TCRbeta repertoires from subjects exposed to, actively infected with, or recovered from COVID-19 were included in the dataset. A freely available public database, intended as a resource for researchers studying the immune response to SARS-CoV-2, is where the repertoires were released. Samples were obtained from the ongoing ImmuneRACE study (first 160 participants) and from some 1,200 subjects provided by 6 global collaborators. Sample metadata almost always included a de-identified subject ID, COVID-19 status, age in years and sex. Where available, HLA class I and class II types were taken from metadata supplied by the sample provider and were not determined by assay-based typing.

Collaborating institutions collected whole blood in K2EDTA tubes following their own protocols. Collaborator samples were shipped for TCRbeta analysis as frozen whole blood, isolated PBMCs, or DNA extracted from either sample type. Paper-wide results and their limitations: Clinical and demographic metadata were provided uncurated, with the amount varying by source and participant.

TCRbeta CDR3 regions were amplified from genomic DNA by means of the immunoSEQ Assay, a bias-controlled multiplex PCR. For the original study's pipeline: The number of nucleated cells in each sample was estimated from the amplification of reference gene primers within the assay. To quantify the absolute abundance of each unique TCRbeta CDR3 rearrangement, sequence reads were collapsed and filtered. For each sample, productive Simpson clonality was calculated by taking the square root of Simpson's diversity index across productive rearrangements. TCRdb retrieved this table from immuneACCESS and kept in-frame rearrangements only. Not all clones are present; in checked studies, unresolved V genes account for under half, and no reason is known for the remainder. V, J and clone size were drawn from that table, and D and trimming were deduced from the DNA. This sample lists about 160,000 clones; roughly 90% were detected once. The biggest ten clones account for roughly a sixth of the sample.

In regard to this clone: The clone's antigen remains unknown. Base qualities are not at hand, and no much larger clone is one base apart.

The CDR3 holds 15 amino acids from the cysteine to the phenylalanine. Here the CDR3 DNA is all that survives: 45 bases in frame from base 1. V is pared back by 0 bases and J by 5 bases, with 14 bases lying between the germline termini. Via the germline V gene, CDR1 is SGDLS and CDR2 YYNGEE. The sequence was obtained from a man aged 60-69 years with active or convalescent COVID-19. The sequencing input was peripheral blood. Recombination joined TRBV9 with TRBJ1-1, and TRBD1 may be the D gene, going by 6 matching bases. The CDR3 reads as follows: CASSVGGRGTTEAFF. The sequenced DNA: TGTGCCAGCAGCGTAGGGGGCAGGGGCACAACTGAAGCTTTCTTT.